This T cell receptor (beta chain) was captured by sequencing in a study of technical replicates of blood from a few donors. Germline V gene data show CDR1 as MNHNY and CDR2 as SVGAGI (reference sequence). V shed 2 bases and J 5 bases; nucleotides not matched to a gene: 1. The CDR3 totals 14 residues. The data were produced by immunoSEQ multiplex PCR, yet TCRdb's version contains in-frame clones alone and is incomplete. In the table there are tens of thousands of clones, nearly 99% of which are singletons. The clonotype originates from a human donor in good health. This chain links TRBV6-6 with TRBJ1-5; 9 bases align to TRBD1. Sequencing was carried out using T cells isolated from PBMCs. CDR3 bases: TGTGCCAGCAGTTACCGACAGGGGGATCAGCCCCAGCATTTT. Amino acids: CASSYRQGDQPQHF.